The present entry profiles one TCR beta chain with its context. During active infection, Seattle patients enrolled and were then monitored through disease. Trimming took 4 bases from V and 2 from J; bases not matched to a gene: 10. Germline loops: CDR1 MNHEY, CDR2 SVGAGI. The CDR3 has 16 amino acids. This entry is derived from a study of blood T cell repertoires in COVID-19. Across the study: The United States, Italy and Spain supplied acute and convalescent COVID-19 samples. Sample material is recorded as cDNA or gDNA derived from T cells, B-cell-depleted T cells, or PBMCs.

In the original analysis: Reference gene primer amplification gave nucleated cell count estimates. Sequenced by immunoSEQ multiplex PCR; TCRdb stores in-frame clones only, minus some. V and J calls and clone size are given by that table; D and trimming were obtained from the DNA. The repertoire holds around 94,000 clones, with around 90% as singletons. Material: peripheral blood. V is TRBV6-5 and J is TRBJ2-7; 8 nucleotides line up with TRBD1. The sequence derives from a woman in her 50s with COVID-19, enrolled during active disease. CDR3: CASSSTFTGGPYEQYF. CDR3 DNA sequence: TGTGCCAGCAGTTCCACCTTCACAGGGGGGCCCTACGAGCAGTACTTC.